This T cell receptor (beta chain) derives from a study of CD8+ T cells in alopecia areata. Study details: Tofacitinib was taken orally by treated patients, and the dose was 5 to 10 mg twice daily.

cDNA reverse transcribed from extracted RNA served as the sequencing template. Produced via immunoSEQ multiplex PCR; TCRdb's table is partial and in-frame only. Of 200,000 or so clones in the sample, 55% to 70% are singletons; the top ten hold under 7%. Treatment given: oral pan-JAK inhibitor, 5-10 mg twice daily. The specimen was CD4+ T cells sorted from blood, collected at week 24, from a patient treated with tofacitinib. The sequence was collected from a human donor with alopecia areata.

The CDR3 protein is CASSQEALVANEQFF. The CDR3, as DNA: TGCGCCAGCAGCCAAGAAGCTCTGGTAGCCAATGAGCAGTTCTTC. J is TRBJ2-1 and V is TRBV4-1; D is undetermined. The CDR3 loop spans 15 amino acids. The germline CDR1 and CDR2 sequences are MGHRA and YSYEKL. V dropped 0 bases and J dropped 6 bases, with 12 bases sitting between them.